Listed here are 5 T cell receptor beta chains from one sample, sequenced in a study of T-cell memory formation after mild COVID-19. TCRdb re-called the 5' RACE reads through MiXCR, storing one row per CDR3 protein. The sample lists 350,000 to 500,000 distinct CDR3 sequences, 20% occurring once. The sample was PBMCs or a T cell subset sorted from them (not recorded which). The receptors derive from an adult woman who had mild COVID-19 (a few samples of this study predate the infection). Cell type and time point are not known.

CDR3 residues: CSATNPQQYF. The CDR3 DNA is TGCAGTGCAACAAACCCTCAACAGTACTTC. The chain is built from TRBV20-1 and TRBJ2-7, with D unclear. V lost 6 bases and J lost 10, with 13 bases in between. The germline V gene has CDR1 DFQATT and CDR2 SNEGSKA (reference sequence). This CDR3 has 10 residues.

The chain combines TRBV5-1 with TRBJ2-7, with 8 bases lining up with TRBD1. Trimming removed 5 bases from V and 1 base from J; junction bases left unmatched: 8. The CDR3 is made up of 15 amino acids. The V gene's germline CDR1 is SGHRS and CDR2 YFSETQ. As DNA, the CDR3 is TGCGCCAGCAGACTCCAAACAGGGGGGTCCTACGAGCAGTACTTC. It yields the protein CASRLQTGGSYEQYF. The full variable domain, completed using reference TRBV5-1 and TRBJ2-7, is KAGVTQTPRYLIKTRGQQVTLSCSPISGHRSVSWYQQTPGQGLQFLFEYFSETQRNKGNFPGRFSGRQFSNSRSEMNVSTLELGDSALYLCASRLQTGGSYEQYFGPGTRLTVT.

This chain connects TRBV20-1 to TRBJ2-1, with D possibly being TRBD2 (5 bases). The V gene lost 0 bases and the J gene lost 1 base, with 16 bases spanning the gap. Germline CDR1 reads DFQATT; CDR2 reads SNEGSKA (reference sequence). The CDR3 has 17 residues. CDR3 protein: CSARDRGSAASYNEQFF. Here the CDR3 DNA reads TGCAGTGCTAGAGATCGAGGGAGCGCCGCTTCCTACAATGAGCAGTTCTTC.

This chain uses TRBV6-6 with TRBJ1-2, with TRBD1 matching 11 bases. The CDR3 covers 16 residues. Germline V gives CDR1 MNHNY, CDR2 SVGAGI (reference sequence). V lost 7 bases and J lost 7; bases outside the gene matches: 14. CDR3 sequence reads: CASTRDRGRVGSGYTF. The CDR3 bases are TGTGCCAGCACCCGGGACAGGGGGAGGGTCGGCTCTGGCTACACCTTC.

The chain links TRBV20-1 to TRBJ2-3, with 12 bases identical to TRBD2. V was clipped by 3 bases and J by 0 bases; unmatched bases: 7. This CDR3 has 17 residues. The germline V gene encodes CDR1 DFQATT and CDR2 SNEGSKA (reference sequence). The CDR3 sequence: CSASGGLAGPSTDTQYF. The CDR3 DNA sequence: TGCAGTGCTAGTGGAGGACTAGCGGGACCCAGCACAGATACGCAGTATTTT.